A selection of T cell receptor beta chains follows, all from one sample in a study of T cells in Graves' hyperthyroidism and ophthalmopathy. TCRdb ran MiXCR on the multiplex PCR reads and lists one entry per CDR3 protein. The table includes 500,000 to 700,000 distinct CDR3 sequences, over 15% detected once. Sequenced: blood. The receptors here all came from a woman aged 18-29 years with Graves' hyperthyroidism. Each CDR3 is given with its conserved first and last residue. Fields, in order: V gene, clone size, D gene, J gene, CDR3 DNA, CDR3 protein. The D gene is left open where the match is weak. Some rows mark clone size as missing; the rest say once, few, many or name a class of expanded clone.

TRBV11-1	few	TRBD1	TRBJ1-2	TGTGCCAGCAGCTTACCAGGACAGGGTGGTTATGGCTACACCTTC	CASSLPGQGGYGYTF
TRBV6-2/TRBV6-3	few	NA	TRBJ2-1	TGTGCCAGCAGTTACTCGATTTCATATGAGCAGTTCTTC	CASSYSISYEQFF
TRBV19	NA	NA	TRBJ2-7	TGTGCCAGTAGTATAGCGGCAGCCTTGGGCTACGAGCAGTACTTC	CASSIAAALGYEQYF
TRBV7-2	NA	NA	TRBJ2-6	TGTGCCAGCAGTTTAAGAGTAGGTTCTGGGGCCAACGTCCTGACTTTC	CASSLRVGSGANVLTF
TRBV29-1	few	NA	TRBJ2-7	TGCAGCGTTGTCGTTGGGGGGTCCTCCTACGAGCAGTACTTC	CSVVVGGSSYEQYF
TRBV27	few	TRBD1	TRBJ1-1	TGTGCCAGCAGCATGGACAGGGGGATTCGGGCTTTCTTT	CASSMDRGIRAFF
TRBV7-9	NA	TRBD2	TRBJ2-3	TGTGCCAGCAGCTTTGAGACTAGCGGGGGGTTTAGCACAGATACGCAGTATTTT	CASSFETSGGFSTDTQYF
TRBV9	NA	TRBD1	TRBJ2-7	TGTGCCAGCAGCGTAGAACAGGGGCGAACCTACGAGCAGTACTTC	CASSVEQGRTYEQYF
TRBV7-2	NA	NA	TRBJ1-5	TGTGCCAGCAGCTTAGTTCAGTCTAGCAATCAGCCCCAGCATTTT	CASSLVQSSNQPQHF
TRBV12-3/TRBV12-4	NA	TRBD2	TRBJ2-7	TGTGCCAGCAGTGCTAGCGGGATAGCCTACGAGCAGTACTTC	CASSASGIAYEQYF
TRBV2	medium-sized	TRBD2	TRBJ2-7	TGTGCCAGCGGACTAGCGGAAACCTACGAGCAGTACTTC	CASGLAETYEQYF
TRBV5-1	many	TRBD1	TRBJ2-7	TGCGCCAGCAGCCAGACCGGGACAGGAGCCTACGAGCAGTACTTC	CASSQTGTGAYEQYF
TRBV2	once	NA	TRBJ2-5	TGTGCCAGCAGTTCAGACGGGAGCCCAGAGACCCAGTACTTC	CASSSDGSPETQYF
TRBV20-1	few	NA	TRBJ2-1	TGCAGTGCTCAAGGCCCTAGAGGTTTGGATGAGCAGTTCTTC	CSAQGPRGLDEQFF
TRBV7-2	NA	TRBD2	TRBJ2-5	TGTGCCAGCAGCTGGGGGACTAGCGGGTCACCCCAAGAGACCCAGTACTTC	CASSWGTSGSPQETQYF
TRBV20-1	few	NA	TRBJ2-3	TGCAGTGCTAGAGCTAATGTCCCGCGAGCGCGAAGCACAGATACGCAGTATTTT	CSARANVPRARSTDTQYF
TRBV20-1	few	TRBD1	TRBJ2-7	TGCAGTGCCTCTGGGGACAGCACCTACGAGCAGTACTTC	CSASGDSTYEQYF
TRBV6-1	many	TRBD2	TRBJ2-7	TGTGCCAGCACCCGAGGACTAGCGGGAGGGGTCGAGCAGTACTTC	CASTRGLAGGVEQYF
TRBV6-2/TRBV6-3	NA	NA	TRBJ2-3	TGTGCCAGCAGTTACTTGACTAGAGTACGGGCGGATACGCAGTATTTT	CASSYLTRVRADTQYF
TRBV12-5	many	NA	TRBJ2-3	TGTGCTAGTGGTTTGGCACGCCTAGGGTCAGCGAAAGATACGCAGTATTTT	CASGLARLGSAKDTQYF
TRBV28	many	NA	TRBJ2-1	TGTGCCAGCAGTTCCCTTGGGGGCGAATACAATGAGCAGTTCTTC	CASSSLGGEYNEQFF
TRBV20-1	few	TRBD2	TRBJ2-1	TGCAGTGCTGCCACGACTAGCGGGGGTACATACAATGAGCAGTTCTTC	CSAATTSGGTYNEQFF
TRBV9	NA	NA	TRBJ2-4	TGTGCCAGCAGCCCGCCCGGACGAAACATTCAGTACTTC	CASSPPGRNIQYF
TRBV2	many	NA	TRBJ2-3	TGTGCCAGCACCCGGGAACTAGTGGATACGCAGTATTTT	CASTRELVDTQYF
TRBV2	many	NA	TRBJ1-5	TGTGCCAGCAGTTCAGACAGGCTGAATCAGCCCCAGCATTTT	CASSSDRLNQPQHF
TRBV7-2	many	TRBD2	TRBJ2-3	TGTGCCAGCAGTTACGGACTAGCGGGGGCAGATACGCAGTATTTT	CASSYGLAGADTQYF
TRBV27	many	TRBD2	TRBJ2-7	TGTGCCAGCAGCCCTAGGACTAGCGGGAGGGTTTTATACGAGCAGTACTTC	CASSPRTSGRVLYEQYF
TRBV6-1	few	NA	TRBJ1-1	TGTGCCAGCAAGGATTCTCCCTGGAACACTGAAGCTTTCTTT	CASKDSPWNTEAFF
TRBV4-1	few	TRBD1	TRBJ2-7	TGCGCCAGCAGCCAAAACAGGGGTTCCTACGAGCAGTACTTC	CASSQNRGSYEQYF
TRBV14	many	TRBD2	TRBJ2-7	TGTGCCAGCAGTTGGGCGGCTAGCGGGATCTACGAGCAGTACTTC	CASSWAASGIYEQYF
TRBV28	few	TRBD1	TRBJ1-1	TGTGCCAGCAAGAGGGACAGGGCGAACACTGAAGCTTTCTTT	CASKRDRANTEAFF
TRBV28	many	NA	TRBJ2-7	TGTGCCAGCAGTAGACCGGGATATGGGGGCAAAAACGAGCAGTACTTC	CASSRPGYGGKNEQYF
TRBV6-1	many	TRBD2	TRBJ2-5	TGTGCCAGCAGCGCTAGCCCAGCGGGGTACCAAGAGACCCAGTACTTC	CASSASPAGYQETQYF
TRBV2	many	TRBD2	TRBJ2-2	TGTGCCAGCAGCCTAGCGGGAGGGTACACCGGGGAGCTGTTTTTT	CASSLAGGYTGELFF
TRBV9	NA	TRBD1	TRBJ2-7	TGTGCCAGCAGCGTAAGGGACAGCCACTACGAGCAGTACTTC	CASSVRDSHYEQYF
TRBV7-9	NA	NA	TRBJ2-1	TGTGCCAGCAGAACCGGAGGGGCCAATGAGCAGTTCTTC	CASRTGGANEQFF
TRBV20-1	NA	TRBD2	TRBJ2-5	TGCAGTGCTAGAGGCACTAGCGGGAGATCGGGTGAGACCCAGTACTTC	CSARGTSGRSGETQYF
TRBV7-8	many	NA	TRBJ2-1	TGTGCCAGCAGCTTAATACCTCCAGCCCATGAGCAGTTCTTC	CASSLIPPAHEQFF
TRBV2	many	TRBD1	TRBJ1-5	TGTGCCAGCACCTGGGACAGGGGTAATCAGCCCCAGCATTTT	CASTWDRGNQPQHF
TRBV20-1	many	NA	TRBJ1-5	TGCAGTGCTAGAGAAGGGGGGCAAGCCGATCCGCCCCAGCATTTT	CSAREGGQADPPQHF
TRBV2	many	TRBD1	TRBJ1-2	TGTGCCAGTTCATCCGAGGTCAGGGGGACCTATGGCTACACCTTC	CASSSEVRGTYGYTF
TRBV10-1	NA	NA	TRBJ2-3	TGCGCCAGCAGTGAGTCACAGGTCCGCACAGATACGCAGTATTTT	CASSESQVRTDTQYF
TRBV2	NA	NA	TRBJ1-2	TGTGCCAGCAGTGATTCTGGGAACTATGGCTACACCTTC	CASSDSGNYGYTF
TRBV3-1	many	NA	TRBJ2-2	TGTGCCAGCAGCCAACGTTCCCTAGCAACCACCGGGGAGCTGTTTTTT	CASSQRSLATTGELFF
TRBV7-2	many	NA	TRBJ2-1	TGTGCCAGCAGCCGCGTAGGGGGGGAAAATGAGCAGTTCTTC	CASSRVGGENEQFF
TRBV19	NA	NA	TRBJ1-5	TGTGCCAGTAGTATGTGGTCGGAGAGGAGGGACAATCAGCCCCAGCATTTT	CASSMWSERRDNQPQHF
TRBV6-2/TRBV6-3	few	NA	TRBJ1-5	TGTGCCAGCAGTTACGACAGGCCTTCAAATCAGCCCCAGCATTTT	CASSYDRPSNQPQHF
TRBV5-1	many	TRBD2	TRBJ2-2	TGCGCCAGCAGCACTAGCGCGAACACCGGGGAGCTGTTTTTT	CASSTSANTGELFF
TRBV27	many	TRBD2	TRBJ2-7	TGTGCCAGCAGTTCCCCGGGACTAGCGGGAGTGAATGGCGAGCAGTACTTC	CASSSPGLAGVNGEQYF
TRBV4-3	NA	NA	TRBJ1-1	TGCGCCAGCAGCCAAGTCGGGGTGAACACTGAAGCTTTCTTT	CASSQVGVNTEAFF
TRBV7-8	NA	NA	TRBJ2-6	TGTGCCAGCAGCTTGTTACGAGGGACGGCTGGGGCCAACGTCCTGACTTTC	CASSLLRGTAGANVLTF
TRBV10-3	few	NA	TRBJ1-5	TGTGCCATCAGTGGTTTCATCGGGGGCAATCAGCCCCAGCATTTT	CAISGFIGGNQPQHF
TRBV19	NA	NA	TRBJ2-3	TGTGCCAGTAGTATGCCTAGCGGCACAGATACGCAGTATTTT	CASSMPSGTDTQYF
TRBV12-3/TRBV12-4	NA	NA	TRBJ1-6	TGTGCCAGCAGTACCTGGAGGCAGGCGGATTCACCCCTCCACTTT	CASSTWRQADSPLHF